The 23 T cell receptor beta chains in this list originate from one sample, sequenced in a study of blood T cell repertoires in COVID-19. Clones were read by immunoSEQ multiplex PCR, and TCRdb kept only the in-frame ones, dropping some. The sample carries about 200,000 clones, 75% to 90% recorded once. Sequenced sample: peripheral blood. The receptors were sampled from a human donor in a cohort sampled during active COVID-19.

The chain carries TRBV19 and TRBJ1-2, with 10 nucleotides matching TRBD1. The germline V gene encodes CDR1 LNHDA and CDR2 SQIVND (reference sequence). The CDR3 length is 16 residues. Trimming took 5 bases from V and 1 from J; bases not matched to a gene: 7. The CDR3 bases are TGTGCCAGTAGTTTCCGACAGGGGGCCCGTAACTATGGCTACACCTTC. Protein sequence: CASSFRQGARNYGYTF.

This clone was counted a single time. V usage is TRBV6-5 and J usage is TRBJ1-3, with no clear D. V dropped 0 bases and J dropped 4 bases, with 7 bases sitting between them. CDR1 and CDR2 from the germline V gene are MNHEY and SVGAGI. The length of the CDR3 is 14 residues. The CDR3: CASSYSAIGNTIYF. The CDR3 DNA sequence: TGTGCCAGCAGTTACTCGGCAATAGGAAACACCATATATTTT.

The sample holds a few counts of this clone. The chain couples TRBV4-3 to TRBJ2-7; D might be TRBD1 (6 bases). This CDR3 comprises 17 residues. With 4 bases removed from V and 6 bases from J, the gap between germline ends came to 25 bases. Per germline, CDR1 LGHNA and CDR2 YSLEER. The CDR3: CASSRVKGGAGSVEQYF. The CDR3, as DNA: TGCGCCAGCAGCCGAGTTAAAGGGGGTGCAGGGTCGGTCGAGCAGTACTTC.

The CDR3 region is CASSDPGTGGAYGYTF. In DNA, the CDR3 is TGTGCCAGCAGTGACCCCGGGACAGGGGGTGCCTATGGCTACACCTTC. V usage is TRBV25-1 and J usage is TRBJ1-2; 11 bases fit TRBD1. There are 16 residues in the CDR3. Germline V gives CDR1 MGHDK, CDR2 SYGVNS. V dropped 3 bases and J dropped 4; count of bases not matched to a gene: 7.

V is TRBV14 and J is TRBJ1-1; tentatively, D is TRBD1 (6 bases). The CDR3 contains 13 residues. The V end lost 8 bases, the J end lost 0 bases, and 10 bases lay between the germline ends. Germline V lookup: CDR1 SGHDN, CDR2 FVKESK. CDR3 sequence: CASQGQLNTEAFF. In DNA form, the CDR3 reads TGTGCCAGCCAAGGACAGTTGAACACTGAAGCTTTCTTT.

V gene TRBV19 combines with J gene TRBJ1-5; a weak D match, TRBD1 (6 bases). V gave up 5 bases and J gave up 9 bases, with 20 bases separating them. The CDR3 is 15 residues long. Germline V gives CDR1 LNHDA, CDR2 SQIVND (reference sequence). CDR3 nucleotides: TGTGCCAGTAGTCCCCCCTTAGACAGGCACTGGCCCCAGCATTTT. It codes for CASSPPLDRHWPQHF. Filled out from reference TRBV19 and TRBJ1-5, the complete variable domain reads DGGITQSPKYLFRKEGQNVTLSCEQNLNHDAMYWYRQDPGQGLRLIYYSQIVNDFQKGDIAEGYSVSREKKESFPLTVTSAQKNPTAFYLCASSPPLDRHWPQHFGDGTRLSIL.

This clone was recorded once. The rearrangement links TRBV5-4 to TRBJ1-1, with D possibly being TRBD1 (6 bases). Deletions cut 4 bases from V and 4 bases from J, with 14 bases between. The CDR3 length is 14 residues. Germline CDR1 is SGHNT and CDR2 is YYREEE (reference sequence). As DNA, the CDR3 is TGTGCCAGCAGCCCGGGAGGGGGTTCCACTGAAGCTTTCTTT. Translating gives CASSPGGGSTEAFF.

This sequence joins TRBV15 and TRBJ1-5, with D perhaps TRBD1 (6 bases). Trimming stripped 0 bases from V and 6 bases from J, with 15 bases between. This CDR3 comprises 16 residues. Germline V gene data show CDR1 as LNHNV and CDR2 as YYDKDF (reference sequence). The CDR3 DNA follows: TGTGCCACCAGCAGAGATCTAACAGGGCAGGGTCAGCCCCAGCATTTT. It codes for CATSRDLTGQGQPQHF.

The chain recombines TRBV12-3 or TRBV12-4 with TRBJ1-1; 9 bases match TRBD1. The V segment lost 6 bases and the J segment 9 bases; nucleotides outside the gene matches: 2. The CDR3 contains 11 residues. CDR3 in DNA: TGTGCCAGCAGCGGGACAGGGAAAGCTTTCTTT. It specifies CASSGTGKAFF.

V and J are TRBV19 and TRBJ2-7; tentatively, D is TRBD2 (6 bases). This CDR3 contains 15 residues. CDR1 is LNHDA, CDR2 SQIVND, per germline (reference sequence). The germline V and J ends were trimmed by 1 base and 0 bases, with 10 bases remaining between them. CDR3 sequence reads: CASSIVSGHSYEQYF. The CDR3 DNA reads TGTGCCAGTAGTATAGTTAGCGGCCACTCCTACGAGCAGTACTTC.

The rearrangement uses TRBV4-3 and TRBJ1-2, with unresolved D. The CDR3 has 13 residues. Trimming took off 0 bases at V and 4 bases at J, with 6 bases between the two ends. Germline lookup yields CDR1 LGHNA and CDR2 YSLEER. CDR3: CASSQDNGYGYTF. The DNA for the CDR3 is TGCGCCAGCAGCCAAGATAACGGCTATGGCTACACCTTC.

The chain recombines TRBV19 with TRBJ1-1, with 10 bases matching TRBD1. The J segment lost 4 bases and the V segment lost 5 bases, leaving 7 bases of the junction unmatched. Germline V lookup: CDR1 LNHDA, CDR2 SQIVND (reference sequence). The CDR3 is 15 amino acids. CDR3 in DNA: TGTGCCAGTAGTCTCCTCGGACAGGGGGGCACTGAAGCTTTCTTT. Encoded protein: CASSLLGQGGTEAFF.

This sequence joins TRBV7-9 and TRBJ2-5; TRBD1 matches 7 bases. This CDR3 comprises 15 residues. Germline V gene data show CDR1 as SEHNR and CDR2 as FQNEAQ (reference sequence). The trim removed 3 bases at V and 1 base at J, leaving 5 bases unmatched. DNA of the CDR3: TGTGCCAGCAGCTTGGGACAGCCCCTCCAAGAGACCCAGTACTTC. This codes for CASSLGQPLQETQYF.

This rearrangement joins TRBV7-9 to TRBJ2-7; D gene ambiguous. The CDR3 extends over 12 amino acids. The V gene lost 3 bases and the J gene lost 12 bases, with 15 bases spanning the gap. Germline CDR1 is SEHNR and CDR2 is FQNEAQ (reference sequence). The CDR3 spells CASSLRGGLGYF. The DNA of the CDR3 is TGTGCCAGCAGCTTGCGTGGCGGATTAGGGTACTTC.

The rearrangement links TRBV9 to TRBJ2-3; 14 bases are shared with TRBD2. V was pared by 3 bases and J by 5 bases, with 5 bases of the junction left unmatched. Germline values: CDR1 SGDLS, CDR2 YYNGEE. The CDR3 is made up of 16 amino acids. This CDR3 reads CASSDTGLAGEDTQYF. DNA of the CDR3: TGTGCCAGCAGCGATACGGGACTAGCGGGAGAAGATACGCAGTATTTT.

The rearrangement links TRBV6-5 to TRBJ1-2; D is undetermined. This CDR3 is built from 15 residues. Trimming cost V 0 bases and J 8 bases, with 16 bases left between them. CDR1 is MNHEY and CDR2 is SVGAGI in the germline V gene. The CDR3: CASSYSSQLRQGYTF. In DNA, the CDR3 is TGTGCCAGCAGTTACTCGAGCCAGCTCAGGCAAGGCTACACCTTC.

The V call is TRBV28, the J call TRBJ2-7, with TRBD1 matching over 7 bases. J was trimmed by 2 bases and V by 6 bases; bases with no gene match: 4. The CDR3 consists of 13 residues. From germline, CDR1 is MDHEN and CDR2 SYDVKM. The DNA for the CDR3 is TGTGCCAGCAGACTGACAGGGCCCTACGAGCAGTACTTC. Translated: CASRLTGPYEQYF.

This clone was seen just once. V usage is TRBV7-2 and J usage is TRBJ1-2; unclear D gene. This CDR3 has 12 residues. V was trimmed by 5 bases and J by 5 bases, leaving 9 bases between them. Germline-derived CDR1 and CDR2 are SGHTA and FQGNSA. The CDR3 DNA reads TGTGCCAGCAGCCCCGCGACTTATGGCTACACCTTC. Translating it yields CASSPATYGYTF.

This clone occurred once. V is TRBV5-6 and J is TRBJ1-1, with 8 bases fitting TRBD1. Germline V CDR1 and CDR2: SGHDT, YYEEEE. V shed 5 bases, J shed 4 bases, and the junction held 7 bases outside the gene matches. The CDR3 sequence is 14 residues long. The CDR3 DNA is TGTGCCAGCAGACTCGGACAGGGAGGCACTGAAGCTTTCTTT. It translates to CASRLGQGGTEAFF.

The rearrangement links TRBV18 to TRBJ2-3, with D tentatively TRBD2 (6 bases). Trimming removed 2 bases from V and 4 bases from J, with 13 bases in between. The CDR3 has 15 amino acids. Germline lookup yields CDR1 KGHSH and CDR2 LQKENI. The CDR3 sequence is CASSPMLASADTQYF. The CDR3 coding sequence is TGTGCCAGCTCACCAATGCTAGCGTCCGCAGATACGCAGTATTTT.

This chain uses TRBV6-5 with TRBJ2-1; weak D call: TRBD1 (5 bases). The CDR3 is made up of 15 amino acids. Germline V lookup: CDR1 MNHEY, CDR2 SVGAGI. V was trimmed by 8 bases and J by 0 bases, leaving 14 bases between them. The CDR3 reads CASGNDRSSYNEQFF. The CDR3 DNA follows: TGTGCCAGCGGGAACGACAGAAGCTCCTACAATGAGCAGTTCTTC.

As concerns this clone: This may stem from a read error, because a much larger clone lies one nucleotide away. Other DNA sequences in the sample encode the same CDR3. The CDR3 loop reads CASSPRQGAYEQYF. CDR3 sequence (DNA): TGCGCCAGCAGCCCGAGACAGGGGGCCTACGAGCAGTACTTC. This chain joins TRBV4-3 and TRBJ2-7; 9 bases are a match to TRBD1. The junction had 3 bases not matched to a gene; V was cut back by 4 bases and J by 2 bases. The CDR3 totals 14 residues. Germline V gene lookup returns CDR1 LGHNA and CDR2 YSLEER.

V gene TRBV27 combines with J gene TRBJ2-7; 12 positions agree with TRBD2. J lost 7 bases, V lost 2 bases, and 9 bases had no gene match. Germline V lookup: CDR1 MNHEY, CDR2 SMNVEV (reference sequence). The CDR3 sequence is 16 residues long. The CDR3 spells CASSLLASGRAREQYF. CDR3 sequence (DNA): TGTGCCAGCAGTTTACTGGCTAGCGGGAGGGCGCGGGAGCAGTACTTC.